A single sample is the source of the 5 T cell receptor beta chains below, sequenced in a study of T cells after yellow fever vaccination. TCRdb re-called the 5' RACE reads with MiXCR, one entry per CDR3 protein. The top ten hold 15% to 20% of the sample, which has 450,000 to 550,000 distinct CDR3 sequences, around a fifth seen once. Sequences were derived from PBMCs, sampled approximately 22 days after the first yellow fever vaccination. The receptor source for this set is a young man who received the YFV17D yellow fever vaccine.

This clonotype turned up a few times. The CDR3 spells CASSKQCATNEKLFF. DNA of the CDR3: TGTGCCAGCAGCAAACAGTGTGCAACTAATGAAAAACTGTTTTTT. V usage is TRBV21-1 and J usage is TRBJ1-4. TRBV21-1 is a pseudogene. This CDR3 region has 15 residues.

This sequence joins TRBV12-3 or TRBV12-4 and TRBJ1-1; D not resolved. V lost 1 base and J 1 base, leaving 10 bases between the germline ends. This CDR3 is 15 amino acids long. The CDR3 protein is CASSLVRAKNTEAFF. CDR3 nucleotide sequence: TGTGCCAGCAGTTTAGTGAGAGCTAAGAACACTGAAGCTTTCTTT.

V gene TRBV9 combines with J gene TRBJ2-3; 7 positions agree with TRBD2. The CDR3 contains 13 residues. Germline CDR1 reads SGDLS; CDR2 reads YYNGEE. The V and J ends lost 0 bases and 6 bases, in that order; junction bases with no gene match: 1. The CDR3 DNA sequence: TGTGCCAGCAGCGTAGTGCGGGGGGATACGCAGTATTTT. Translation gives CASSVVRGDTQYF.

This clonotype was picked up a small number of times. The J gene is TRBJ2-2, the V gene TRBV5-4; maybe TRBD2 (5 bases). The CDR3 is 14 residues long. Germline V gives CDR1 SGHNT, CDR2 YYREEE (reference sequence). Trimming took off 1 base at V and 5 bases at J, with 9 bases between the two ends. CDR3 nucleotides: TGTGCCAGCAGCTTGAACAGAGGGACCGGGGAGCTGTTTTTT. Translating it yields CASSLNRGTGELFF.

The chain uses TRBV10-3 and TRBJ2-5; 7 bases fit TRBD1. CDR1 is ENHRY and CDR2 is SYGVKD in the germline V gene. J lost 5 bases, V lost 6 bases, and 15 bases had no gene match. CDR3 size: 16 residues. The CDR3 sequence: CAISGAWARGRETQYF. Here the CDR3 DNA reads TGTGCCATCAGCGGGGCCTGGGCTAGGGGGCGCGAGACCCAGTACTTC.